The 13 T cell receptor beta chains below all came from one sample that was sequenced in a study of T-cell reconstitution after alpha-beta-depleted transplantation in children. Construction of the TCRbeta library involved unique molecular identifiers. TCRdb reprocessed the PCR reads with MiXCR, giving one entry per CDR3 protein. Of some 500,000 distinct CDR3 sequences in the sample, around 18% were seen once. The specimen was PBMCs from the stem cell graft donor, collected from the stem cell graft. These receptors were obtained from a human donor who donated a stem cell graft to a child with acute lymphoblastic leukemia.

This clonotype was recorded at least ten times. This chain links TRBV5-1 with TRBJ2-7, with TRBD1 as a possible D gene (6 bases). CDR3 length equals 12 residues. Trimming cost V 4 bases and J 10 bases, with 15 bases left between them. The V gene's germline CDR1 is SGHRS and CDR2 YFSETQ. DNA for the CDR3: TGCGCCAGCAGCGGAGGCTACAGGGTACAGTACTTC. Protein: CASSGGYRVQYF. The whole variable domain, remainder taken from reference TRBV5-1 and TRBJ2-7, is KAGVTQTPRYLIKTRGQQVTLSCSPISGHRSVSWYQQTPGQGLQFLFEYFSETQRNKGNFPGRFSGRQFSNSRSEMNVSTLELGDSALYLCASSGGYRVQYFGPGTRLTVT.

The rearrangement uses TRBV4-2 and TRBJ1-2; 7 nucleotides line up with TRBD1. CDR3 length: 14 residues. CDR1 and CDR2 from the germline V gene are LGHNA and YNFKEQ. V shed 4 bases, J shed 5 bases, and the junction held 7 bases outside the gene matches. The CDR3 protein is CASSLGQGEYGYTF. As DNA, the CDR3 is TGTGCCAGCAGCCTAGGGCAGGGGGAATATGGCTACACCTTC.

The V call is TRBV29-1, the J call TRBJ1-5; tentatively, D is TRBD1 (6 bases). The CDR3 totals 12 residues. Germline V gene sequence: CDR1 SQVTM, CDR2 ANQGSEA. Trimming left V 7 bases short and J 7 bases short, with 14 bases between. The CDR3 spells CSGQEWGQPQHF. CDR3 DNA sequence: TGCAGCGGACAGGAATGGGGACAGCCCCAGCATTTT.

The chain couples TRBV9 to TRBJ2-5, with D unclear. Per germline, CDR1 SGDLS and CDR2 YYNGEE. The CDR3 contains 14 residues. V lost 4 bases and J lost 7, with 17 bases in between. The CDR3 DNA reads TGTGCCAGCAGCCCTCCGGCGGACGTCGGGACCCAGTACTTC. Translated, it gives CASSPPADVGTQYF. The full variable domain, in which reference TRBV9 and TRBJ2-5 provide the parts outside the CDR3, is DSGVTQTPKHLITATGQRVTLRCSPRSGDLSVYWYQQSLDQGLQFLIQYYNGEERAKGNILERFSAQQFPDLHSELNLSSLELGDSALYFCASSPPADVGTQYFGPGTRLLVL.

This chain connects TRBV20-1 to TRBJ2-5; possibly TRBD2 for D (5 bases). CDR1 is DFQATT, CDR2 SNEGSKA, per germline (reference sequence). The V end was cut by 4 bases, the J end by 1 base, with 19 bases between. The CDR3 runs to 16 residues. The CDR3 is CSATSYGNPLQETQYF. CDR3 coding DNA: TGCAGTGCTACATCGTACGGGAATCCCCTCCAAGAGACCCAGTACTTC.

This sequence joins TRBV6-1 and TRBJ2-1; unclear D gene. Germline CDR1 MNHNS, CDR2 SASEGT. The germline V and J ends were trimmed by 5 bases and 6 bases, with 14 bases remaining between them. CDR3 length: 14 residues. The CDR3 sequence: CASSPPGVFNEQFF. CDR3 nucleotide sequence: TGTGCCAGCAGTCCCCCTGGGGTTTTCAATGAGCAGTTCTTC.

This clonotype was observed a handful of times. V usage is TRBV7-9 and J usage is TRBJ2-3; D unresolved. The length of the CDR3 is 16 residues. V was cut by 2 bases and J by 0 bases, with 12 bases left in between. Looked up from germline, CDR1 is SEHNR and CDR2 is FQNEAQ (reference sequence). CDR3 region: CASSLFVWTSTDTQYF. For the CDR3, the DNA is TGTGCCAGCAGCTTATTCGTATGGACCAGCACAGATACGCAGTATTTT. Full variable domain (remainder filled in from reference TRBV7-9 and TRBJ2-3): DTGVSQNPRHKITKRGQNVTFRCDPISEHNRLYWYRQTLGQGPEFLTYFQNEAQLEKSRLLSDRFSAERPKGSFSTLEIQRTEQGDSAMYLCASSLFVWTSTDTQYFGPGTRLTVL.

The chain has TRBV7-6 and TRBJ2-2; TRBD1 is a possible D gene (6 bases). In germline, CDR1 is SGHVS, CDR2 FNYEAQ. The CDR3 extends over 15 amino acids. Trimming stripped 1 base from V and 4 bases from J, with 10 bases between. CDR3 amino acids: CASSLGWGRTGELFF. The DNA for the CDR3 is TGTGCCAGCAGCTTAGGCTGGGGGCGCACCGGGGAGCTGTTTTTT.

In this sample, this clonotype turned up a few times. The chain carries TRBV4-1 and TRBJ1-4; D is unclear. This CDR3 has 16 residues. V was pared by 3 bases and J by 4 bases, with 15 bases between. The germline CDR1 and CDR2 sequences are MGHRA and YSYEKL. DNA of the CDR3: TGCGCCAGCAGCCACGCCCAAAGCAGTAGTAATGAAAAACTGTTTTTT. Protein: CASSHAQSSSNEKLFF.

Many counts were recorded for this clonotype. This chain connects TRBV7-6 to TRBJ2-1; D ambiguous. The germline V and J ends were trimmed by 0 bases and 9 bases, with 9 bases remaining between them. Germline-derived CDR1 and CDR2 are SGHVS and FNYEAQ. The CDR3 spans 13 residues. CDR3 sequence reads: CASSLATVGEQFF. As DNA, the CDR3 is TGTGCCAGCAGCTTAGCAACAGTGGGTGAGCAGTTCTTC. The full variable domain, in which reference TRBV7-6 and TRBJ2-1 provide the parts outside the CDR3, is GAGVSQSPRYKVTKRGQDVALRCDPISGHVSLYWYRQALGQGPEFLTYFNYEAQQDKSGLPNDRFSAERPEGSISTLTIQRTEQRDSAMYRCASSLATVGEQFFGPGTRLTVL.

The table lists this clonotype with a few counts. The chain carries TRBV6-1 and TRBJ2-3; a possible D gene is TRBD2 (5 bases). CDR1 MNHNS and CDR2 SASEGT come from the germline V gene. The V and J ends lost 0 bases and 0 bases respectively, with 16 bases between them. The CDR3 is 18 residues long. CDR3: CASSEARAVIPSTDTQYF. The CDR3 DNA follows: TGTGCCAGCAGTGAAGCGAGGGCGGTAATCCCTAGCACAGATACGCAGTATTTT.

The CDR3 protein is CASSVGKRVSAYNEQFF. The CDR3 DNA reads TGTGCCAGCAGCGTAGGGAAGAGAGTTAGCGCCTACAATGAGCAGTTCTTC. The V gene is TRBV9, the J gene TRBJ2-1; D is perhaps TRBD2 (5 bases). The V end lost 0 bases, the J end lost 2 bases, and 15 bases lay between the germline ends. The CDR3 spans 17 residues. In germline, CDR1 is SGDLS, CDR2 YYNGEE.

The genes are TRBV9 and TRBJ1-1; D remains ambiguous. The V end lost 2 bases, the J end lost 0 bases, and 8 bases lay between the germline ends. The V gene's germline CDR1 is SGDLS and CDR2 YYNGEE. The CDR3 runs 14 residues. The CDR3 sequence: CASSVVAMNTEAFF. The CDR3 DNA follows: TGTGCCAGCAGCGTTGTGGCCATGAACACTGAAGCTTTCTTT. Supplemented by reference TRBV9 and TRBJ1-1, the full variable domain reads DSGVTQTPKHLITATGQRVTLRCSPRSGDLSVYWYQQSLDQGLQFLIQYYNGEERAKGNILERFSAQQFPDLHSELNLSSLELGDSALYFCASSVVAMNTEAFFGQGTRLTVV.